This T cell receptor beta chain was retrieved from a study of cytomegalovirus exposure and HLA in healthy donors. The CDR3 spans 15 residues. Trimming left V 6 bases short and J 6 bases short, with 21 bases between. CDR1 is LNHDA and CDR2 is SQIVND in the germline V gene (reference sequence). Each donor's status was that of a healthy bone marrow donor. Study-wide findings and caveats: The authors assumed roughly uniform sequencing depth across donors for presence/absence analyses.

A word on this clone: Antigen specificity is unknown.

It was with 60 Vbeta and 13 Jbeta primers that the PCR ran. Assay used: immunoSEQ multiplex PCR; TCRdb lists only in-frame clones, some missing. The sample lists 140,000 to 150,000 clones; approximately 80% were seen once. The receptor was derived from a woman aged 55-70 years in good health and CMV-seropositive. The V call is TRBV19, the J call TRBJ2-7; possible D gene TRBD2, 5 bases. Sequenced: PBMCs. The CDR3: CASSPRRRSEGEQYF. Written as DNA, the CDR3 is TGTGCCAGTAGCCCCCGTCGGAGGTCTGAGGGCGAGCAGTACTTC.